This entry describes one T cell receptor beta chain. Its antigen is unidentified. The V and J ends lost 4 bases and 12 bases, in that order; junction bases with no gene match: 6. The CDR3 consists of 12 residues. Germline V lookup: CDR1 SGHRS, CDR2 YFSETQ. The sample belongs to a study of cytomegalovirus exposure and HLA in healthy donors. PCR amplification relied on 60 Vbeta primers (plus 13 Jbeta primers). The data were produced by immunoSEQ multiplex PCR, yet TCRdb's version contains in-frame clones alone and is incomplete. The sample has some 120,000 clones, around 75% seen once. Study-wide points: Specificity of a few CMV-associated chains for CMV antigens was verified in vitro.

The chain recombines TRBV5-1 with TRBJ2-1, with 8 bases that match TRBD2. The specimen sequenced was PBMCs. The source of this sequence is a woman between 45 and 60 years old in good health and CMV-seropositive. In nucleotides, the CDR3 is TGCGCCAGCAGCCAGACTAGCGCGGTGCAGTTCTTC. The encoded protein is CASSQTSAVQFF.